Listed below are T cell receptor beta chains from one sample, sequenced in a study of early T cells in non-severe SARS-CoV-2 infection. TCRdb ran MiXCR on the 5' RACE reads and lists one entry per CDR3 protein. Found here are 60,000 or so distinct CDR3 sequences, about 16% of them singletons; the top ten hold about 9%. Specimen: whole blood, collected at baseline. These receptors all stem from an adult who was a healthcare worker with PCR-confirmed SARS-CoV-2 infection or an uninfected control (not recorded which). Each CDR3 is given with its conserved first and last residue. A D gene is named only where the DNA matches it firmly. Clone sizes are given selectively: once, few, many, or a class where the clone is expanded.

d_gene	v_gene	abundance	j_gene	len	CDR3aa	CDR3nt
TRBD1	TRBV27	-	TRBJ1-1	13	CASSLDRGTEAFF	TGTGCCAGCAGTTTGGACAGGGGGACTGAAGCTTTCTTT
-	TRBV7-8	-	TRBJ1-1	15	CASSPGGGADTEAFF	TGTGCCAGCAGCCCGGGCGGGGGCGCGGACACTGAAGCTTTCTTT
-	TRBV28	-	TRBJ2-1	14	CASSFRGASNEQFF	TGTGCCAGCAGCTTCCGGGGGGCTTCAAATGAGCAGTTCTTC
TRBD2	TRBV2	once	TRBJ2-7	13	CASRLAAYYEQYF	TGTGCCAGCAGGCTAGCGGCCTACTACGAGCAGTACTTC
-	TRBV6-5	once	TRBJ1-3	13	CASSYQFGNTIYF	TGTGCCAGCAGTTACCAATTTGGAAACACCATATATTTT
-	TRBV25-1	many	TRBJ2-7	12	CASRQGSYEQYF	TGTGCCAGCAGACAGGGCTCCTACGAGCAGTACTTC
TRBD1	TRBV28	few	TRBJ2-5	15	CASRTGTGGAETQYF	TGTGCCAGCAGGACCGGGACAGGGGGCGCAGAGACCCAGTACTTC
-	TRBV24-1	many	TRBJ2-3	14	CATTPYRRMDTQYF	TGTGCCACCACCCCTTACAGGCGGATGGATACGCAGTATTTT
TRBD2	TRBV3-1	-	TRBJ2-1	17	CASSQGLTSRSYNEQFF	TGTGCCAGCAGCCAAGGCTTGACTAGCAGGTCCTACAATGAGCAGTTCTTC
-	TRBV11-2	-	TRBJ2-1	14	CASSLGGDYNEQFF	TGTGCCAGCAGCTTAGGAGGAGATTACAATGAGCAGTTCTTC
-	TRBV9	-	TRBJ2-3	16	CASSVGKDFSSDTQYF	TGTGCCAGCAGCGTAGGGAAGGACTTTTCATCAGATACGCAGTATTTT
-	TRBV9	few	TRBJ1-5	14	CASSVVEGNQPQHF	TGTGCCAGCAGCGTAGTGGAGGGCAATCAGCCCCAGCATTTT
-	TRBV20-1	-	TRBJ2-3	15	CSARGLVGATDTQYF	TGCAGTGCTAGAGGGCTGGTGGGCGCCACAGATACGCAGTATTTT
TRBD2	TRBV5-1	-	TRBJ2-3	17	CASAGRLLAADTDTQYF	TGCGCCAGCGCGGGCCGATTACTAGCGGCTGACACAGATACGCAGTATTTT
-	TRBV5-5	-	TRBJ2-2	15	CASTRGQVNTGELFF	TGTGCCAGCACCAGGGGACAAGTCAACACCGGGGAGCTGTTTTTT
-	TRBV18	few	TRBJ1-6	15	CASQTSQLGNSPLHF	TGTGCCAGCCAAACTTCACAGTTGGGGAATTCACCCCTCCACTTT
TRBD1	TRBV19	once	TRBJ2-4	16	CASSIGQGAAKNIQYF	TGTGCCAGTAGTATAGGGCAGGGGGCGGCCAAAAACATTCAGTACTTC
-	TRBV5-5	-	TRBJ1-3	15	CASRPGTENLATIYF	TGTGCCAGCAGGCCCGGGACGGAAAATTTAGCCACCATATATTTT
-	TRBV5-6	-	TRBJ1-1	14	CASSLGLGNTEAFF	TGTGCCAGCAGCTTGGGTCTGGGAAACACTGAAGCTTTCTTT
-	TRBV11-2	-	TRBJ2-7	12	CASGGLSYEQYF	TGTGCCAGCGGGGGACTTTCCTACGAGCAGTACTTC
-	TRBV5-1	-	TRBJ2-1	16	CASSPGDAAPYNEQFF	TGCGCCAGCAGCCCCGGTGACGCAGCTCCCTACAATGAGCAGTTCTTC
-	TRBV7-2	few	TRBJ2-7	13	CASSLAIDRIRYF	TGTGCCAGCAGCTTAGCGATAGACCGTATAAGGTACTTC
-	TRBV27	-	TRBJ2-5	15	CASSPRRAMGETQYF	TGTGCCAGCAGTCCCCGAAGAGCCATGGGGGAGACCCAGTACTTC
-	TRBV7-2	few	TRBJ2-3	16	CASTPGLGLDTNTQYF	TGTGCCAGCACCCCGGGCCTAGGGCTAGACACGAATACGCAGTATTTT
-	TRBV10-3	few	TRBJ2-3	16	CAISGGAPSATDTQYF	TGTGCCATCAGTGGGGGGGCTCCCAGTGCAACAGATACGCAGTATTTT
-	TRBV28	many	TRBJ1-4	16	CASRNDRQATNEKLFF	TGTGCCAGCAGAAACGACCGACAGGCGACTAATGAAAAACTGTTTTTT
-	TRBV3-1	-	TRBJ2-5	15	CASSQGSGAKETQYF	TGTGCCAGCAGCCAAGGTTCCGGGGCAAAGGAGACCCAGTACTTC
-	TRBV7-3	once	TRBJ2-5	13	CASSPTIGETQYF	TGTGCCAGCAGCCCAACCATTGGAGAGACCCAGTACTTC
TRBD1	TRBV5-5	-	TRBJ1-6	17	CASSLGLLGTGQFRLHF	TGTGCCAGCAGCTTGGGTCTCCTTGGGACAGGGCAGTTTCGCCTCCACTTT
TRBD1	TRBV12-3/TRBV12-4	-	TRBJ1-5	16	CASSSTGGHGNQPQHF	TGTGCCAGCAGCTCCACAGGGGGCCATGGCAATCAGCCCCAGCATTTT
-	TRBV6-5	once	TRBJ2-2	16	CASTLRLGLDTGELFF	TGTGCCAGCACTCTCAGGTTGGGGCTAGACACCGGGGAGCTGTTTTTT
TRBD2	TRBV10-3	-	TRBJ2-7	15	CAISDSASGSYEQYF	TGTGCCATCAGTGACTCCGCTAGCGGATCCTACGAGCAGTACTTC
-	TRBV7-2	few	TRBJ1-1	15	CASSPRSGMNTEAFF	TGTGCCAGCAGCCCTCGGTCAGGGATGAACACTGAAGCTTTCTTT
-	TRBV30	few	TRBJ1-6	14	CAWNSGTGDSPLHF	TGTGCCTGGAACTCCGGGACCGGGGATTCACCCCTCCACTTT
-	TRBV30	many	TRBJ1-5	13	CAWSPGRNQPQHF	TGTGCCTGGAGCCCAGGGCGCAATCAGCCCCAGCATTTT
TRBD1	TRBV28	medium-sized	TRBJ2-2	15	CASSLQGAHTGELFF	TGTGCCAGCAGTTTACAGGGGGCGCACACCGGGGAGCTGTTTTTT
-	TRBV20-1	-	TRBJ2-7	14	CSARVGDNSYEQYF	TGCAGTGCTAGAGTTGGGGACAACTCCTACGAGCAGTACTTC
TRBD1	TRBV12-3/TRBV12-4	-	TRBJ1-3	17	CASSLRGTGRTGNTIYF	TGTGCCAGCAGTTTAAGGGGGACAGGGCGGACTGGAAACACCATATATTTT
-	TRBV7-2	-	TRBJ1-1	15	CASSPDPTSNTEAFF	TGTGCCAGCAGCCCTGACCCGACTTCGAACACTGAAGCTTTCTTT
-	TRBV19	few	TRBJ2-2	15	CASRQDWANTGELFF	TGTGCCAGTAGGCAGGACTGGGCGAACACCGGGGAGCTGTTTTTT
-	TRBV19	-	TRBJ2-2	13	CASSPPGHGELFF	TGTGCCAGTAGCCCCCCTGGGCACGGGGAGCTGTTTTTT
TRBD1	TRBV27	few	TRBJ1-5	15	CASSLTDRGNQPQHF	TGTGCCAGCAGTCTAACCGACAGGGGTAATCAGCCCCAGCATTTT
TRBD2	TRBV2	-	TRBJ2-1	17	CASKEPPGLAGHNEQFF	TGTGCCAGCAAAGAGCCTCCGGGACTAGCGGGCCACAATGAGCAGTTCTTC
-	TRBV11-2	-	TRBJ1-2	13	CASSLFEFYGYTF	TGTGCCAGCAGCTTATTTGAGTTCTATGGCTACACCTTC
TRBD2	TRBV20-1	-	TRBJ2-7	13	CSAIAPSGYEQYF	TGCAGTGCTATCGCTCCTAGCGGTTACGAGCAGTACTTC
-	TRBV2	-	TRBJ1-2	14	CASIGSALNYGYTF	TGTGCCAGCATCGGGTCAGCCCTAAACTATGGCTACACCTTC
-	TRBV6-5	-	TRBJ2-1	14	CASSPTTMGGEQFF	TGTGCCAGCAGCCCTACCACAATGGGAGGTGAGCAGTTCTTC
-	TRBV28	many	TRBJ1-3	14	CASTSGGSGNTIYF	TGTGCCAGCACTTCTGGGGGCTCTGGAAACACCATATATTTT
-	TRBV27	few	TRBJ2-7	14	CASSKGPNHYEQYF	TGTGCCAGCAGTAAGGGACCTAACCACTACGAGCAGTACTTC